The 28 T cell receptor beta chains presented below share a single source sample, sequenced in a study of T cell responses to AZD1222 COVID-19 vaccine. TCRdb's table, derived via immunoSEQ multiplex PCR, lists solely in-frame clones and lacks some. This sample has around 99,000 clones, with 91% found just once. The sequences come from peripheral blood, collected on day 0 of AZD1222 vaccination. These receptor sequences come from an adult in good health.

The chain combines TRBV6-2 or TRBV6-3 with TRBJ2-7; unclear D gene. The CDR3 sequence is 14 residues long. The V end lost 3 bases, the J end lost 0 bases, and 9 bases lay between the germline ends. Germline CDR1 and CDR2: MNHEY and SVGEGT. CDR3 region: CASSYAGRSYEQYF. For the CDR3, the DNA is TGTGCCAGCAGTTATGCTGGCCGCTCCTACGAGCAGTACTTC.

The V call is TRBV5-4, the J call TRBJ2-2; possible D gene TRBD2, 6 bases. CDR3 length equals 16 residues. Germline V gives CDR1 SGHNT, CDR2 YYREEE (reference sequence). Trimming left V 1 base short and J 4 bases short, with 14 bases between. CDR3: CASSLSASDPTGELFF. Here the CDR3 DNA reads TGTGCCAGCAGCTTGTCGGCTAGCGATCCCACCGGGGAGCTGTTTTTT.

The chain is built from TRBV11-2 and TRBJ2-7; D possibly matches TRBD1 or TRBD2 (7 bases each). V was trimmed by 0 bases and J by 2 bases, leaving 14 bases between them. The germline CDR1 and CDR2 sequences are SGHAT and FQNNGV. This CDR3 is 16 amino acids long. This CDR3 reads CASSLDPRGGPYEQYF. CDR3 nucleotide sequence: TGTGCCAGCAGCTTAGACCCCAGGGGGGGGCCCTACGAGCAGTACTTC.

The chain carries TRBV30 and TRBJ1-2; D is unresolved. V dropped 5 bases and J dropped 4 bases, with 14 bases sitting between them. The CDR3 spans 13 residues. CDR1 is GTSNPN, CDR2 SVGIG, per germline (reference sequence). The CDR3 reads CAWGGVPPYGYTF. CDR3 DNA: TGTGCCTGGGGCGGGGTACCACCCTATGGCTACACCTTC.

This chain links TRBV29-1 with TRBJ1-5, with no clear D. V lost 7 bases and J 3 bases, leaving 13 bases between the germline ends. This CDR3 has 13 amino acids. CDR1 and CDR2 (germline): SQVTM, ANQGSEA. CDR3 nucleotides: TGCAGCGCCTTGTACGGGATCAATCAGCCCCAGCATTTT. Translated: CSALYGINQPQHF.

The chain couples TRBV19 to TRBJ1-4, with a possible D match to TRBD1 (6 bases). The V end was cut by 5 bases, the J end by 3 bases, with 16 bases between. The length of the CDR3 is 16 residues. Germline V gene data show CDR1 as LNHDA and CDR2 as SQIVND (reference sequence). The CDR3 DNA sequence: TGTGCCAGTAGTTCGCCCCAGGCAGGGGCTAATGAAAAACTGTTTTTT. As protein: CASSSPQAGANEKLFF.

CDR3 residues: CASSPGPGGQGLYEQYF. DNA for the CDR3: TGTGCCAGCTCACCCGGCCCGGGGGGACAGGGGCTCTACGAGCAGTACTTC. The V gene is TRBV18, the J gene TRBJ2-7, with 10 bases matching TRBD1. The J segment lost 3 bases and the V segment lost 3 bases, leaving 11 bases of the junction unmatched. CDR1 KGHSH and CDR2 LQKENI come from the germline V gene. This CDR3 comprises 17 residues.

The V gene is TRBV13, the J gene TRBJ2-3, with 7 bases matching TRBD2. The germline V gene encodes CDR1 PRHDT and CDR2 FYEKMQ (reference sequence). V shed 5 bases, J shed 2 bases, and the junction held 10 bases outside the gene matches. This CDR3 is built from 16 residues. CDR3 bases: TGTGCCAGCAGCGGTGGGCTAGCGGCAACCACAGATACGCAGTATTTT. Its protein product is CASSGGLAATTDTQYF.

This rearrangement joins TRBV7-9 to TRBJ1-6; D uncertain. This CDR3 is built from 13 residues. V gave up 1 base and J gave up 10 bases, with 8 bases separating them. Germline V gives CDR1 SEHNR, CDR2 FQNEAQ (reference sequence). This CDR3 is CASSLGALSPLHF. The CDR3 nucleotides are TGTGCCAGCAGCTTAGGCGCCCTGTCACCCCTCCACTTT.

The V and J genes are TRBV3-1 (or the pseudogene TRBV3-2) and TRBJ2-7; TRBD1 agrees at 7 bases. The germline gives CDR1 LGHDT, CDR2 YNNKEL (reference sequence). The V gene end was trimmed by 3 bases and the J gene end by 1 base; junction bases not matched to a gene: 3. The CDR3 contains 14 residues. CDR3 loop: CASSHLTGSYEQYF. The CDR3 nucleotides read TGTGCCAGCAGCCACCTGACAGGGTCCTACGAGCAGTACTTC.

The chain carries TRBV4-2 and TRBJ2-7; 11 nucleotides align to TRBD2. The ends lost 0 bases at V and 1 base at J; junction bases unmatched: 5. The CDR3 contains 17 residues. The germline CDR1 and CDR2 sequences are LGHNA and YNFKEQ. CDR3 sequence reads: CASSQDTSGRFSYEQYF. The CDR3 nucleotides read TGTGCCAGCAGCCAAGATACTAGCGGGAGATTTTCCTACGAGCAGTACTTC.

The genes are TRBV29-1 and TRBJ1-5; D is possibly TRBD1 (5 bases). The V and J ends lost 4 bases and 5 bases respectively, with 9 bases between them. The CDR3 is 12 amino acids. Germline-derived CDR1 and CDR2 are SQVTM and ANQGSEA. CDR3 in amino acids: CSVADTYQPQHF. CDR3 coding DNA: TGCAGCGTTGCGGACACTTATCAGCCCCAGCATTTT.

The gene calls are TRBV6-5 and TRBJ1-2; TRBD1 is a possible D gene (5 bases). V lost 2 bases, J lost 8 bases, and 6 bases lay in between. This CDR3 has 11 amino acids. Germline CDR1 and CDR2: MNHEY and SVGAGI. DNA for the CDR3: TGTGCCAGCAGTTACCAGGGCGGCTACACCTTC. Its translation: CASSYQGGYTF.

The V call is TRBV6-5, the J call TRBJ2-6; D is undetermined. This CDR3 has 15 residues. Germline CDR1 and CDR2: MNHEY and SVGAGI. The ends were cut back, 5 bases at V and 0 bases at J, with 8 bases in the middle. The chain's CDR3 is CASSRHNSGANVLTF. Written as DNA, the CDR3 is TGTGCCAGCAGTCGTCACAACTCTGGGGCCAACGTCCTGACTTTC.

This chain links TRBV27 with TRBJ1-4, with 8 bases that match TRBD1. This CDR3 is built from 15 residues. Germline V gene sequence: CDR1 MNHEY, CDR2 SMNVEV (reference sequence). V lost 5 bases and J lost 1; bases outside the gene matches: 3. CDR3 residues: CASSADRGTNEKLFF. DNA for the CDR3: TGTGCCAGCAGTGCAGACAGGGGAACTAATGAAAAACTGTTTTTT.

The chain recombines TRBV7-8 with TRBJ2-3; a possible D gene is TRBD2 (6 bases). There are 15 residues in the CDR3. Trimming cost V 7 bases and J 6 bases, with 20 bases left between them. The germline CDR1 and CDR2 sequences are SGHVS and FQNEAQ. The CDR3 is CASTPRRDPVDTQYF. The CDR3 bases are TGTGCCAGCACCCCTCGGCGGGACCCCGTGGATACGCAGTATTTT.

V is TRBV18 and J is TRBJ1-1; 8 bases fit TRBD1. Germline CDR1 and CDR2: KGHSH and LQKENI. With V trimmed by 6 bases and J by 6 bases, 12 bases remained unmatched. CDR3 length equals 15 residues. The CDR3 sequence is CASSRTGYLGAEAFF. The DNA of the CDR3 is TGTGCCAGCTCGAGGACAGGGTACCTAGGTGCTGAAGCTTTCTTT.

The chain recombines TRBV15 with TRBJ2-1; D gene uncertain. CDR3 length equals 13 residues. CDR1 and CDR2 (germline): LNHNV, YYDKDF (reference sequence). The V gene lost 0 bases and the J gene lost 9 bases, with 9 bases spanning the gap. The CDR3 sequence: CATSREALTEQFF. The CDR3 region has the DNA TGTGCCACCAGCAGAGAAGCGCTAACTGAGCAGTTCTTC.

The chain links TRBV7-9 to TRBJ1-3, with D tentatively TRBD1 (5 bases). V dropped 4 bases and J dropped 2 bases, with 18 bases sitting between them. The CDR3 runs 17 residues. CDR1 is SEHNR, CDR2 FQNEAQ, per germline (reference sequence). CDR3 amino acids: CASSSPAGLNAGNTIYF. The CDR3 coding sequence is TGTGCCAGCAGCTCCCCTGCGGGGCTAAATGCTGGAAACACCATATATTTT. The full variable domain, completed using reference TRBV7-9 and TRBJ1-3, is DTGVSQNPRHKITKRGQNVTFRCDPISEHNRLYWYRQTLGQGPEFLTYFQNEAQLEKSRLLSDRFSAERPKGSFSTLEIQRTEQGDSAMYLCASSSPAGLNAGNTIYFGEGSWLTVV.

The V gene is TRBV12-3 or TRBV12-4, the J gene TRBJ1-2; possibly TRBD1 for D (6 bases). The V end lost 1 base, the J end lost 4 bases, and 7 bases lay between the germline ends. This CDR3 is built from 13 residues. The CDR3 coding sequence is TGTGCCAGCAGTTTAGAGACAGGCTATGGCTACACCTTC. Residues: CASSLETGYGYTF.

V and J are TRBV6-5 and TRBJ2-1; TRBD2 matches at 7 bases. The CDR3 has 14 amino acids. The V gene's germline CDR1 is MNHEY and CDR2 SVGAGI. Trimming cost V 2 bases and J 3 bases; bases outside gene matches: 1. The CDR3 DNA reads as TGTGCCAGCAGTTACGCTAGCGGCTACAATGAGCAGTTCTTC. Amino acids: CASSYASGYNEQFF.

The J gene is TRBJ1-2, the V gene TRBV4-1; no definite D call. The CDR3 has 13 amino acids. The germline V gene encodes CDR1 MGHRA and CDR2 YSYEKL. V lost 4 bases to trimming and J lost 7 bases, with 13 bases between them. CDR3 sequence: CASSRLGRGGYTF. The DNA for the CDR3 is TGCGCCAGCAGCCGGCTAGGGCGGGGTGGCTACACCTTC.

The genes are TRBV7-3 and TRBJ2-1; 9 bases align to TRBD2. This CDR3 is 15 amino acids long. V trimming: 4 bases; J trimming: 2 bases; junction bases outside the gene matches: 3. CDR1 SGHTA and CDR2 FQGTGA come from the germline V gene. CDR3 protein: CASSWLAGAYNEQFF. Written as DNA, the CDR3 is TGTGCCAGCAGCTGGTTAGCGGGGGCCTACAATGAGCAGTTCTTC. The whole variable domain, filled in from reference TRBV7-3 and TRBJ2-1, reads GAGVSQTPSNKVTEKGKYVELRCDPISGHTALYWYRQSLGQGPEFLIYFQGTGAADDSGLPNDRFFAVRPEGSVSTLKIQRTERGDSAVYLCASSWLAGAYNEQFFGPGTRLTVL.

The V and J genes are TRBV5-4 and TRBJ2-5; D possibly corresponds to TRBD1 (5 bases). Germline CDR1 reads SGHNT; CDR2 reads YYREEE (reference sequence). The CDR3 spans 15 residues. Trimming left V 3 bases short and J 0 bases short, with 12 bases between. CDR3 coding DNA: TGTGCCAGCAGCTCTGGGGCCCACCACCAAGAGACCCAGTACTTC. Its protein product is CASSSGAHHQETQYF.

V usage is TRBV21-1 and J usage is TRBJ2-1; the DNA was not compared with TRBD2, the D call given in the table. TRBV21-1 is recorded as a pseudogene. The CDR3 has 14 residues. The CDR3 reads CASSKRRQANEQFF. The CDR3 DNA follows: TGTGCCAGCAGCAAAAGGAGGCAGGCGAATGAGCAGTTCTTC.

V is TRBV5-4 and J is TRBJ2-7; 11 bases agree with TRBD2. Germline V CDR1 and CDR2: SGHNT, YYREEE (reference sequence). The V gene end was trimmed by 0 bases and the J gene end by 2 bases; junction bases not matched to a gene: 7. The CDR3 has 17 residues. The CDR3 is CASSLAITSGGTYEQYF. Written as DNA, the CDR3 is TGTGCCAGCAGCTTGGCCATTACTAGCGGGGGAACCTACGAGCAGTACTTC.

The chain employs TRBV7-3 and TRBJ2-3, with unresolved D. The germline V gene has CDR1 SGHTA and CDR2 FQGTGA. The CDR3 length is 15 residues. Trimming removed 0 bases at V and 2 bases at J, with 9 bases between. CDR3 coding DNA: TGTGCCAGCAGCTTAACAGGCTCCCTCACAGATACGCAGTATTTT. Residues: CASSLTGSLTDTQYF. Complete variable domain (other parts from reference TRBV7-3 and TRBJ2-3): GAGVSQTPSNKVTEKGKYVELRCDPISGHTALYWYRQSLGQGPEFLIYFQGTGAADDSGLPNDRFFAVRPEGSVSTLKIQRTERGDSAVYLCASSLTGSLTDTQYFGPGTRLTVL.

This chain connects TRBV25-1 to TRBJ2-1; no firm D call. The V end was cut by 4 bases, the J end by 2 bases, with 18 bases between. The V gene's germline CDR1 is MGHDK and CDR2 SYGVNS. This CDR3 is 17 amino acids long. CDR3 sequence: CASSAPPAKNPYNEQFF. CDR3 bases: TGTGCCAGCAGTGCCCCCCCAGCGAAGAACCCCTACAATGAGCAGTTCTTC.